The 5 T cell receptor beta chains listed next were all sequenced from one sample in a study of memory CD4+ T cells and cytomegalovirus serostatus. Single viable CD3+CD4+CD8-CD45RO+ cells were sorted as the memory CD4+ T cells. TCRdb's table, derived via immunoSEQ multiplex PCR, lists solely in-frame clones and lacks some. The table has tens of thousands of clones, more than 60% seen once. Sequencing was performed on memory CD4+ T cells from blood. The receptor set was obtained from an adult in good health and CMV-seronegative.

The rearrangement links TRBV6-6 to TRBJ1-4, with D maybe TRBD1 (6 bases). The CDR3 sequence is 16 residues long. Germline V lookup: CDR1 MNHNY, CDR2 SVGAGI (reference sequence). V was cut by 7 bases and J by 0 bases, with 15 bases left in between. The CDR3 region is CASTQGFGATNEKLFF. The CDR3 DNA is TGTGCCAGCACCCAGGGGTTCGGGGCAACTAATGAAAAACTGTTTTTT.

This clone was detected only a few times. The rearrangement joins TRBV10-3 to TRBJ2-1; D gene ambiguous. Trimming cost V 0 bases and J 15 bases, with 15 bases left between them. CDR1 ENHRY and CDR2 SYGVKD come from the germline V gene. The CDR3 sequence is 13 residues long. The CDR3 region has the DNA TGTGCCATCAGTGAGTCTACAAGGCAGGTCCGGTTCTTC. Its translation: CAISESTRQVRFF.

In this sample, this clone turned up a few times. This sequence joins TRBV5-1 and TRBJ2-3; no firm D call. CDR3 size: 14 residues. Trimming removed 4 bases from V and 4 bases from J, with 13 bases in between. CDR1 SGHRS and CDR2 YFSETQ come from the germline V gene. DNA of the CDR3: TGCGCCAGCAGCCCGAGGACGGGTCCAGATACGCAGTATTTT. This sequence encodes CASSPRTGPDTQYF.

This chain connects TRBV10-3 to TRBJ2-3; perhaps TRBD2 as D (6 bases). This CDR3 has 15 amino acids. Germline CDR1 ENHRY, CDR2 SYGVKD. Between the trimmed V and J ends, which lost 0 bases and 0 bases, there was a span of 7 bases. CDR3 in DNA: TGTGCCATCAGTGAGTCGGCGGGAAGCACAGATACGCAGTATTTT. This encodes CAISESAGSTDTQYF.

The genes are TRBV6-6 and TRBJ1-5; TRBD1 might be the D (5 bases). Trimming removed 10 bases from V and 3 bases from J, with 13 bases in between. The CDR3 covers 13 residues. Germline V lookup: CDR1 MNHNY, CDR2 SVGAGI (reference sequence). CDR3 sequence: CAIVQGVNQPQHF. CDR3 bases: TGTGCCATCGTTCAGGGTGTCAATCAGCCCCAGCATTTT.